This T cell receptor beta chain was sequenced for a study of T cells in Graves' hyperthyroidism and ophthalmopathy. Comment on this clonotype: A much larger clone differs from this one at a single base, so this may be a read error.

Germline V lookup: CDR1 SGHTA, CDR2 FQGNSA. The CDR3 sequence is 16 residues long. RNA transcripts were the template for amplifying TCR beta CDR3 regions. The HTBI primer set drove a first-round RT-PCR of the TCR CDR3. TCRdb passed the multiplex PCR reads through MiXCR, listing each CDR3 protein once. There are 550,000 to 600,000 distinct CDR3 sequences in the sample; approximately 15% occur only once, and roughly 7.7% lies in the top ten. This TCR was sampled from a woman aged 18-30 years with Graves' ophthalmopathy. This chain links TRBV7-2 with TRBJ2-2; D remains unclear. The sequenced sample was blood. The DNA of the CDR3 is TGTGCCAGCAGTTGGGCCGAGGCAGTGAACGCCGGGGAGCTGTTTTTT. It translates to CASSWAEAVNAGELFF.